The 7 T cell receptor beta chains given below trace back to one sample, sequenced in a study of graft-versus-host responses after intestinal transplantation listed by TCRdb under 2021. Taken with the paper, the label for time point translates to: cells obtained before transplantation from donor or recipient. The library was built by means of the immunoSEQ multiplex PCR assay. In its TCRdb copy, this immuneACCESS table keeps in-frame sequences only and misses some clones. Where compared with another copy, unresolved V genes explain less than half of these, and the others have no known cause. Recorded for this sample are some 21,000 clones; 55% to 65% of them occurred a single time. The top ten hold 1% of the sample. This specimen was alloreactive CD4+ T cells from a mixed lymphocyte reaction culture, taken before intestinal transplant. Explained via the paper, the cell subset or site label denotes: CFSE-low proliferating T cells sorted from roughly 6-day pre-transplant mixed lymphocyte reaction (GvH or HvG direction). The receptors were sampled from a human patient who received an intestinal transplant.

The chain carries TRBV30 and TRBJ2-5; TRBD2 aligns across 12 bases. CDR1 GTSNPN and CDR2 SVGIG come from the germline V gene (reference sequence). The CDR3 runs to 16 residues. V trimming: 3 bases; J trimming: 0 bases; junction bases outside the gene matches: 5. The DNA of the CDR3 is TGTGCCTGGAGGTCCGGGACTAGCGGGCACCAAGAGACCCAGTACTTC. Translating gives CAWRSGTSGHQETQYF.

This clone was found a few times. The chain carries TRBV4-3 and TRBJ1-5, with 10 bases aligning to TRBD1. The CDR3 is 19 residues long. The ends lost 1 base at V and 6 bases at J; junction bases unmatched: 15. CDR1 is LGHNA, CDR2 YSLEER, per germline. CDR3 coding DNA: TGCGCCAGCAGCCAAGCCCCCCTTGGGACAGGGGAGTTGTTTCAGCCCCAGCATTTT. As protein: CASSQAPLGTGELFQPQHF.

The J gene is TRBJ1-1, the V gene TRBV5-1; no firm D call. CDR3 length: 14 residues. Germline V gene data show CDR1 as SGHRS and CDR2 as YFSETQ. V was shortened by 1 base and J by 3 bases, with 10 bases between the two germline ends. The CDR3 is CASSLRTADTEAFF. CDR3 nucleotide sequence: TGCGCCAGCAGCTTGAGAACGGCGGACACTGAAGCTTTCTTT.

The chain joins TRBV29-1 to TRBJ1-2; no definite D call. This CDR3 comprises 11 residues. Germline CDR1 and CDR2: SQVTM and ANQGSEA. Deletions cut 4 bases from V and 6 bases from J, with 9 bases between. The chain's CDR3 is CSVGRSDGYTF. The CDR3 bases are TGCAGCGTTGGTCGTAGTGATGGCTACACCTTC.

V usage is TRBV5-4 and J usage is TRBJ1-6, with D possibly TRBD1 on 5 matching bases. This CDR3 comprises 16 residues. CDR1 SGHNT and CDR2 YYREEE come from the germline V gene (reference sequence). Trimming took 5 bases from V and 5 from J, leaving 17 bases between them. The CDR3 reads CASRRKLGGNNSPLHF. DNA for the CDR3: TGTGCCAGCAGGCGGAAATTGGGGGGGAATAATTCACCCCTCCACTTT.

The rearrangement uses TRBV5-1 and TRBJ1-3; D perhaps matches TRBD1 (5 bases). V was pared by 1 base and J by 4 bases, with 9 bases between. The germline CDR1 and CDR2 sequences are SGHRS and YFSETQ. The CDR3 has 14 residues. In DNA form, the CDR3 reads TGCGCCAGCAGCTTGTCGGGGGAAGGAAACACCATATATTTT. Residues: CASSLSGEGNTIYF.

The V gene is TRBV5-1, the J gene TRBJ2-1; 8 bases are a match to TRBD2. Germline V gene data show CDR1 as SGHRS and CDR2 as YFSETQ. After removal of 6 bases from V and 2 bases from J, the junction contained 7 bases not matched to a gene. The CDR3 has 15 amino acids. CDR3 sequence reads: CASTEAGGPYNEQFF. The DNA of the CDR3 is TGCGCCAGCACCGAGGCGGGGGGCCCCTACAATGAGCAGTTCTTC.